The 19 T cell receptor beta chains below were found in one sample sequenced in a study of early T cells in non-severe SARS-CoV-2 infection. Each CDR3 protein is one row after TCRdb ran MiXCR on the 5' RACE reads. The table has about 110,000 distinct CDR3 sequences, 8.5% to 14% seen once; the top ten hold about 8.1%. What was sequenced was whole blood. The receptors were gathered from an adult who was a healthcare worker with PCR-confirmed SARS-CoV-2 infection or an uninfected control (not recorded which).

This chain joins TRBV28 and TRBJ2-2, with 9 bases matching TRBD2. The CDR3 sequence is 16 residues long. V lost 7 bases to trimming and J lost 5 bases; unmatched junction nucleotides: 11. Per the germline V gene, CDR1 is MDHEN and CDR2 is SYDVKM. The CDR3, as DNA: TGTGCCAGCACCACTGGCGGGCTAGCGGGGACCGGGGAGCTGTTTTTT. Amino acid sequence: CASTTGGLAGTGELFF.

This clonotype was seen at least ten times. The chain employs TRBV12-3 or TRBV12-4 and TRBJ1-2; D call uncertain. CDR3 length equals 15 residues. The ends were cut back, 7 bases at V and 4 bases at J, with 19 bases in the middle. The CDR3 DNA reads TGTGCCAGCACCCCCGGACCGGGAAATCCCTATGGCTACACCTTC. It translates to CASTPGPGNPYGYTF.

This clonotype was picked up many times. The chain combines TRBV12-3 or TRBV12-4 with TRBJ2-1, with TRBD2 matching 11 bases. V dropped 8 bases and J dropped 7; count of bases not matched to a gene: 7. CDR3 length equals 14 residues. CDR3 in DNA: TGTGCCAGCCGCCCTTCTAGCGGGAGGAATGAGCAGTTCTTC. This sequence encodes CASRPSSGRNEQFF.

This clonotype was seen more than once but under ten times. This chain joins TRBV10-2 and TRBJ1-1, with D uncertain. This CDR3 region has 13 residues. Germline V CDR1 and CDR2: WSHSY, SAAADI. Trimming cost V 6 bases and J 1 base, with 9 bases left between them. The CDR3 loop is CASSPTENTEAFF. The DNA of the CDR3 is TGCGCCAGCAGCCCTACGGAGAACACTGAAGCTTTCTTT.

The chain has TRBV29-1 and TRBJ2-5; possibly TRBD1 or TRBD2 for D (5 bases each). The CDR3 covers 14 residues. Germline V gene data show CDR1 as SQVTM and CDR2 as ANQGSEA. V lost 7 bases to trimming and J lost 2 bases, with 17 bases between them. This CDR3 reads CSAVGPTRQETQYF. Written as DNA, the CDR3 is TGCAGCGCCGTGGGACCTACCAGGCAAGAGACCCAGTACTTC.

The V gene is TRBV6-5, the J gene TRBJ2-3, with 8 bases that match TRBD2. With V trimmed by 5 bases and J by 3 bases, 10 bases remained unmatched. Germline loops: CDR1 MNHEY, CDR2 SVGAGI. The CDR3 has 16 residues. The CDR3 sequence: CASSPPPGLETDTQYF. For the CDR3, the DNA is TGTGCCAGCAGTCCCCCTCCGGGACTAGAGACAGATACGCAGTATTTT.

In its sample, this clonotype was seen many times. The V call is TRBV7-8, the J call TRBJ2-3, with 8 nucleotides matching TRBD2. This CDR3 is built from 16 residues. Germline CDR1 SGHVS, CDR2 FQNEAQ. V was clipped by 1 base and J by 2 bases; unmatched bases: 5. CDR3 in amino acids: CASSLVIAGSTDTQYF. CDR3 nucleotides: TGTGCCAGCAGCTTAGTGATAGCGGGATCCACAGATACGCAGTATTTT.

The rearrangement uses TRBV29-1 and TRBJ2-3, with unresolved D. There are 13 residues in the CDR3. Germline V gene lookup returns CDR1 SQVTM and CDR2 ANQGSEA. V shed 2 bases and J shed 4 bases, with 10 bases lying between them. Written as DNA, the CDR3 is TGCAGCGTTGAAAGTGGGGTTTCAGATACGCAGTATTTT. Its protein product is CSVESGVSDTQYF.

In this sample, this clonotype turned up many times. The chain carries TRBV20-1 and TRBJ2-3, with a tentative D call TRBD2 (5 bases). The CDR3 is 16 residues long. Germline CDR1 and CDR2: DFQATT and SNEGSKA (reference sequence). With 6 bases removed from V and 0 bases from J, the gap between germline ends came to 19 bases. The CDR3 loop is CSAEARWESSTDTQYF. The CDR3 coding sequence is TGCAGTGCCGAAGCCCGGTGGGAGTCTAGCACAGATACGCAGTATTTT.

This clonotype was recorded at least ten times. This rearrangement joins TRBV6-5 to TRBJ2-7; TRBD2 aligns across 11 bases. The CDR3 is 14 amino acids. Trimming removed 2 bases from V and 8 bases from J; junction bases left unmatched: 5. CDR1 is MNHEY, CDR2 SVGAGI, per germline. The CDR3 protein is CASSYTSGSSKQYF. The DNA of the CDR3 is TGTGCCAGCAGTTACACTAGCGGGAGTTCTAAGCAGTACTTC.

The chain combines TRBV29-1 with TRBJ2-7; TRBD1 aligns across 9 bases. Germline V lookup: CDR1 SQVTM, CDR2 ANQGSEA. The CDR3 loop spans 15 amino acids. Germline trimming cut 7 bases from V and 5 bases from J; bases unmatched to any gene: 15. The CDR3 sequence is CSAKTQGALINEQYF. CDR3 nucleotides: TGCAGCGCGAAGACACAGGGGGCGCTTATAAACGAGCAGTACTTC.

J is TRBJ2-1 and V is TRBV4-3; tentatively, D is TRBD1 (6 bases). The CDR3 extends over 14 amino acids. The ends were cut back, 2 bases at V and 7 bases at J, with 12 bases in the middle. CDR1 is LGHNA and CDR2 is YSLEER in the germline V gene. In nucleotides, the CDR3 is TGCGCCAGCAGCCAACAGGGGATAGGGAATGAGCAGTTCTTC. Its protein is CASSQQGIGNEQFF.

The chain combines TRBV5-1 with TRBJ2-7; tentatively, D is TRBD2 (6 bases). The length of the CDR3 is 13 residues. Germline lookup yields CDR1 SGHRS and CDR2 YFSETQ. The V end was cut by 1 base, the J end by 7 bases, with 12 bases between. CDR3 residues: CASSLREYTEQYF. CDR3 coding DNA: TGCGCCAGCAGCTTGCGGGAGTATACGGAGCAGTACTTC.

This clonotype was observed at least ten times. The chain has TRBV7-6 and TRBJ2-2; 7 nucleotides agree with TRBD2. The CDR3 consists of 14 residues. The V gene's germline CDR1 is SGHVS and CDR2 FNYEAQ. The J segment lost 5 bases and the V segment lost 5 bases, leaving 5 bases of the junction unmatched. For the CDR3, the DNA is TGTGCCAGCAGCAAGACGGGGGGAACCGGGGAGCTGTTTTTT. Protein product: CASSKTGGTGELFF. Together with reference TRBV7-6 and TRBJ2-2, the CDR3 gives the full variable domain: GAGVSQSPRYKVTKRGQDVALRCDPISGHVSLYWYRQALGQGPEFLTYFNYEAQQDKSGLPNDRFSAERPEGSISTLTIQRTEQRDSAMYRCASSKTGGTGELFFGEGSRLTVL.

The J gene is TRBJ2-2, the V gene TRBV27; maybe TRBD2 (5 bases). The CDR3 sequence is 15 residues long. Trimming left V 3 bases short and J 6 bases short, with 14 bases between. Germline V gives CDR1 MNHEY, CDR2 SMNVEV (reference sequence). CDR3 region: CASSFSGVGAGELFF. CDR3 coding DNA: TGTGCCAGCAGTTTTTCCGGGGTCGGTGCCGGGGAGCTGTTTTTT.

There are many counts of this clonotype. The chain is built from TRBV12-3 or TRBV12-4 and TRBJ1-2, with a possible D match to TRBD1 (6 bases). The V end was cut by 6 bases, the J end by 5 bases, with 22 bases between. CDR3 length: 16 residues. The CDR3 sequence is CASSPRAGGARYGYTF. For the CDR3, the DNA is TGTGCCAGCAGCCCCAGAGCTGGGGGCGCTAGGTATGGCTACACCTTC.

This clonotype has at least ten counts. The genes are TRBV9 and TRBJ1-1, with a weak D call TRBD1 (5 bases). From germline, CDR1 is SGDLS and CDR2 YYNGEE. Deletions cut 1 base from V and 6 bases from J, with 19 bases between. The CDR3 loop spans 16 amino acids. The CDR3 loop is CASSVRDEGLQAEAFF. CDR3 nucleotides: TGTGCCAGCAGCGTACGGGACGAGGGCCTTCAGGCTGAAGCTTTCTTT.

This clonotype was seen a few times. The chain combines TRBV7-2 with TRBJ2-2; D unclear. The CDR3 has 12 amino acids. V lost 6 bases to trimming and J lost 8 bases, with 10 bases between them. CDR1 and CDR2 (germline): SGHTA, FQGNSA. This CDR3 is CASSPVVGELFF. The CDR3 region has the DNA TGTGCCAGCAGTCCCGTCGTAGGGGAGCTGTTTTTT.

This clonotype was detected many times. The chain carries TRBV12-3 or TRBV12-4 and TRBJ1-1, with D possibly being TRBD1 (6 bases). V was clipped by 6 bases and J by 1 base, with 9 bases between them. The CDR3 is made up of 13 amino acids. CDR3 nucleotide sequence: TGTGCCAGCAGCGACAGGTCGAACACTGAAGCTTTCTTT. Amino acid sequence: CASSDRSNTEAFF.